This T cell receptor beta chain was documented in a study of blood T cell repertoires in COVID-19. The CDR3 runs to 15 residues. Germline V CDR1 and CDR2: LGHDT, YNNKEL (reference sequence). The V segment lost 4 bases and the J segment 2 bases; nucleotides outside the gene matches: 4. Method: immunoSEQ multiplex PCR; TCRdb's copy keeps in-frame clones and lacks some. This sample has roughly 260,000 clones, with about 80% found just once. This TCR came from a woman aged 80 or over with active or convalescent COVID-19. This sequence joins TRBV3-1 (or the pseudogene TRBV3-2) and TRBJ2-3, with 9 positions matching TRBD2. Sequencing input: peripheral blood. The CDR3 sequence: CASSRAGGNTDTQYF. DNA of the CDR3: TGTGCCAGCAGCCGGGCGGGGGGGAACACAGATACGCAGTATTTT.